One and the same sample provided the 6 T cell receptor beta chains below, sequenced in a study of cytomegalovirus exposure and HLA in healthy donors. Measured with immunoSEQ multiplex PCR; TCRdb has only the in-frame clones, and not every one. The sample lists roughly 190,000 clones; approximately 85% were seen once. Material: PBMCs. The receptors derive from a woman in her late teens or twenties in good health and CMV-seronegative.

The chain is built from TRBV19 and TRBJ1-3, with D maybe TRBD1 (6 bases). CDR3 size: 14 residues. With 6 bases removed from V and 3 bases from J, the gap between germline ends came to 12 bases. CDR1 and CDR2 from the germline V gene are LNHDA and SQIVND (reference sequence). CDR3 region: CASRRGAVGNTIYF. CDR3 in DNA: TGTGCCAGTAGGCGGGGGGCGGTTGGAAACACCATATATTTT.

This clone was recorded only once. The CDR3, as DNA: TGCGCCAGCAGCCTACCGGGACATCTCAACACCGGGGAGCTGTTTTTT. Its translation: CASSLPGHLNTGELFF. J is TRBJ2-2 and V is TRBV5-1; possible D gene TRBD1, 6 bases. Trimming took off 4 bases at V and 2 bases at J, with 15 bases between the two ends. CDR1 SGHRS and CDR2 YFSETQ come from the germline V gene. CDR3 length: 16 amino acids.

The chain joins TRBV30 to TRBJ1-1; 12 bases fit TRBD1. Trimming cost V 5 bases and J 4 bases; bases outside gene matches: 5. The CDR3 runs 14 residues. The germline V gene encodes CDR1 GTSNPN and CDR2 SVGIG (reference sequence). CDR3 sequence (DNA): TGTGCCTGGGGGGACAGGGGGCGAATCACTGAAGCTTTCTTT. Amino acids: CAWGDRGRITEAFF.

This clone came up once. The chain uses TRBV9 and TRBJ1-1; D gene ambiguous. Germline V gene sequence: CDR1 SGDLS, CDR2 YYNGEE. The V and J ends lost 0 bases and 3 bases respectively, with 9 bases between them. The CDR3 spans 14 residues. The CDR3 loop is CASSVETRYTEAFF. CDR3 nucleotide sequence: TGTGCCAGCAGCGTAGAGACGAGGTACACTGAAGCTTTCTTT. Full variable domain (remainder filled in from reference TRBV9 and TRBJ1-1): DSGVTQTPKHLITATGQRVTLRCSPRSGDLSVYWYQQSLDQGLQFLIQYYNGEERAKGNILERFSAQQFPDLHSELNLSSLELGDSALYFCASSVETRYTEAFFGQGTRLTVV.

This rearrangement joins TRBV18 to TRBJ1-5; D ambiguous. The CDR3 runs 14 residues. Trimming left V 5 bases short and J 7 bases short, with 15 bases between. In germline, CDR1 is KGHSH, CDR2 LQKENI. The CDR3 is CASSSTHGYQPQHF. Here the CDR3 DNA reads TGTGCCAGCTCATCAACGCACGGTTACCAGCCCCAGCATTTT.

The chain has TRBV11-2 and TRBJ2-7, with D tentatively TRBD1 (5 bases). Germline V gives CDR1 SGHAT, CDR2 FQNNGV. Trimming pared 6 bases from V and 2 bases from J, leaving 20 bases between. There are 16 residues in the CDR3. The chain's CDR3 is CASRTSRQGTTYEQYF. CDR3 coding DNA: TGTGCCAGCAGGACCTCGAGGCAGGGCACCACCTACGAGCAGTACTTC. Combining the CDR3 with reference TRBV11-2 and TRBJ2-7 gives the whole variable domain EAGVAQSPRYKIIEKRQSVAFWCNPISGHATLYWYQQILGQGPKLLIQFQNNGVVDDSQLPKDRFSAERLKGVDSTLKIQPAKLEDSAVYLCASRTSRQGTTYEQYFGPGTRLTVT.